This T cell receptor (beta chain) originates from a study of response to subunit inactivated influenza vaccine. CDR3 length: 14 residues. Trimming took 5 bases from V and 8 from J, leaving 16 bases between them. CDR1 and CDR2 from the germline V gene are SGHRS and YFSETQ. This clonotype showed up many times. Using its own MiXCR run on the RT-PCR reads, TCRdb lists one record per CDR3 protein. The sample has 400,000 to 650,000 distinct CDR3 sequences, less than 7.5% seen once. The sequence was obtained from a man aged 50-75 years who received an inactivated influenza vaccine. The chain links TRBV5-1 to TRBJ2-2, with D perhaps TRBD1 (6 bases). Sequenced here: PBMCs from blood, sampled about 23 months after vaccination. The CDR3 nucleotides are TGCGCCAGCAGTTATCAGGGGAGCGAAGGGGAGCTGTTTTTT. It translates to CASSYQGSEGELFF.